These 14 T cell receptor beta chains came from one sample sequenced in a study of T cell repertoires in cytomegalovirus infection (dated by TCRdb to about 2019). Sequencer: Illumina HiSeq 1500. TCRdb trimmed the raw reads at Q25, called clones with MiXCR and kept productive beta chains. When rows share a CDR3 protein, they turn into one entry using the most common DNA and genes. In this sample the table shows some 300,000 distinct CDR3 sequences, 9.6% of which occur a single time. Of the sample, approximately 2.4% falls within the top ten clones. Sequencing was done on a sample of PBMCs. The source of these receptors is a human donor in good health (CMV status not recorded). Some clones in this sample may be carry-over from other donors' samples.

This clonotype has ten or more counts. This chain joins TRBV7-2 and TRBJ1-4, with TRBD1 matching over 7 bases. Germline V gene lookup returns CDR1 SGHTA and CDR2 FQGNSA. CDR3 length: 15 residues. V was pared by 5 bases and J by 2 bases, with 5 bases of the junction left unmatched. The CDR3 nucleotides are TGTGCCAGCAGCCCGAGACAGGGCACTAATGAAAAACTGTTTTTT. This codes for CASSPRQGTNEKLFF.

This clonotype was found many times. This rearrangement joins TRBV28 to TRBJ1-2; no firm D call. V lost 7 bases and J lost 3, with 12 bases in between. The CDR3 is made up of 13 amino acids. In germline, CDR1 is MDHEN, CDR2 SYDVKM. The CDR3 sequence: CASTRRRDYGYTF. For the CDR3, the DNA is TGTGCCAGCACCAGAAGGAGGGACTATGGCTACACCTTC.

On this clonotype: This clone may be a read error of a much larger clone one base away. The chain has TRBV12-3 or TRBV12-4 and TRBJ1-6; no reliable D call. The CDR3 is 16 residues long. CDR3 in amino acids: CDSSFAASSYNSPLHF. DNA for the CDR3: TGTGACAGCAGTTTCGCTGCGAGCTCCTATAATTCACCCCTCCACTTT.

The sample holds many counts of this clonotype. This sequence joins TRBV7-9 and TRBJ2-2; possible D gene TRBD2, 6 bases. CDR3 size: 13 residues. V dropped 5 bases and J dropped 7 bases, with 11 bases sitting between them. Germline lookup yields CDR1 SEHNR and CDR2 FQNEAQ (reference sequence). CDR3 nucleotides: TGTGCCAGCAGCATTCAGGGAGGCGGGGAGCTGTTTTTT. This translates into CASSIQGGGELFF. The entire variable domain, with the rest obtained from reference TRBV7-9 and TRBJ2-2, is as follows: DTGVSQNPRHKITKRGQNVTFRCDPISEHNRLYWYRQTLGQGPEFLTYFQNEAQLEKSRLLSDRFSAERPKGSFSTLEIQRTEQGDSAMYLCASSIQGGGELFFGEGSRLTVL.

This clonotype was picked up many times. The rearrangement links TRBV7-3 to TRBJ1-1, with a weak D call TRBD1 (5 bases). V lost 5 bases, J lost 6 bases, and 16 bases lay in between. CDR1 and CDR2 from the germline V gene are SGHTA and FQGTGA. This CDR3 spans 14 amino acids. The CDR3 DNA reads TGTGCCAGCAGCCCCGACGGGGGATATCCTGAAGCTTTCTTT. This gives the protein CASSPDGGYPEAFF.

This sequence joins TRBV29-1 and TRBJ1-1; D not resolved. This CDR3 comprises 11 residues. Trimming removed 4 bases at V and 4 bases at J, with 7 bases between. Per germline, CDR1 SQVTM and CDR2 ANQGSEA. In DNA form, the CDR3 reads TGCAGCGTTGGTCGTGGCACTGAAGCTTTCTTT. Residues: CSVGRGTEAFF.

Concerning this clonotype: This may come from a read error, since a much larger clone is one base off. The chain couples TRBV6-2 or TRBV6-3 to TRBJ2-6; no clear D gene. This CDR3 comprises 19 residues. From germline, CDR1 is MNHEY and CDR2 SVGEGT. Here the CDR3 reads CASSYFVPGRNDGVNVLTF. The DNA of the CDR3 is TGTGCCAGCAGTTACTTCGTTCCCGGACGGAACGATGGGGTCAACGTCCTGACTTTC.

Ten or more counts support this clonotype. The J gene is TRBJ2-5, the V gene TRBV18; perhaps TRBD1 as D (5 bases). Germline-derived CDR1 and CDR2 are KGHSH and LQKENI. The CDR3 totals 13 residues. V was shortened by 6 bases and J by 2 bases, with 10 bases between the two germline ends. In DNA, the CDR3 is TGTGCCAGCTCGGAACAGGCTCAAGAGACCCAGTACTTC. It is translated as CASSEQAQETQYF.

This clonotype was seen repeatedly, ten times or more. The rearrangement uses TRBV5-8 and TRBJ2-3; D uncertain. CDR1 is SGHTS, CDR2 YDEGEE, per germline. Trimming shortened V by 0 bases and J by 0 bases, and 8 bases separated the two germline ends. The CDR3 totals 15 residues. This CDR3 is CASSLGSSSTDTQYF. Here the CDR3 DNA reads TGTGCCAGCAGCTTGGGTAGCAGTAGCACAGATACGCAGTATTTT. The entire variable domain, with the rest obtained from reference TRBV5-8 and TRBJ2-3, is as follows: EAGVTQSPTHLIKTRGQQATLRCSPISGHTSVYWYQQALGLGLQFLLWYDEGEERNRGNFPPRFSGRQFPNYSSELNVNALELEDSALYLCASSLGSSSTDTQYFGPGTRLTVL.

This clonotype was detected ten times or more. This chain connects TRBV7-9 to TRBJ1-2, with D hard to call. The CDR3 has 13 residues. Trimming stripped 3 bases from V and 3 bases from J, with 8 bases between. Germline V gene sequence: CDR1 SEHNR, CDR2 FQNEAQ (reference sequence). For the CDR3, the DNA is TGTGCCAGCAGCTTTAACCGGGACTATGGCTACACCTTC. Translated, it gives CASSFNRDYGYTF. Full variable domain (missing parts from reference TRBV7-9 and TRBJ1-2): DTGVSQNPRHKITKRGQNVTFRCDPISEHNRLYWYRQTLGQGPEFLTYFQNEAQLEKSRLLSDRFSAERPKGSFSTLEIQRTEQGDSAMYLCASSFNRDYGYTFGSGTRLTVV.

The table lists this clonotype with many counts. The chain couples TRBV7-2 to TRBJ2-2, with 9 bases that match TRBD2. CDR1 SGHTA and CDR2 FQGNSA come from the germline V gene. Trimming at V came to 3 bases and at J to 2 bases, leaving 4 bases not matched to a gene. This CDR3 is built from 16 residues. The DNA for the CDR3 is TGTGCCAGCAGCTTTAGCGGGGGCTATAACACCGGGGAGCTGTTTTTT. Its translation: CASSFSGGYNTGELFF.

This clonotype was recorded many times. The chain employs TRBV28 and TRBJ2-1, with 10 bases matching TRBD1. CDR3 length: 15 amino acids. Germline V gene sequence: CDR1 MDHEN, CDR2 SYDVKM. V shed 6 bases, J shed 3 bases, and the junction held 5 bases outside the gene matches. The CDR3, as DNA: TGTGCCAGCAGCCGACAGGGGGCATACTACAATGAGCAGTTCTTC. This codes for CASSRQGAYYNEQFF. Variable domain in full (rest from reference TRBV28 and TRBJ2-1): DVKVTQSSRYLVKRTGEKVFLECVQDMDHENMFWYRQDPGLGLRLIYFSYDVKMKEKGDIPEGYSVSREKKERFSLILESASTNQTSMYLCASSRQGAYYNEQFFGPGTRLTVL.

This clonotype was recorded many times. The V call is TRBV28, the J call TRBJ1-6; possible D gene TRBD1, 5 bases. V gave up 5 bases and J gave up 4 bases, with 15 bases separating them. The germline V gene encodes CDR1 MDHEN and CDR2 SYDVKM. The CDR3 runs to 16 residues. The CDR3 DNA follows: TGTGCCAGCAGTGCCGGGGCAGCCGTTTATAATTCACCCCTCCACTTT. Translation: CASSAGAAVYNSPLHF.

This clonotype was observed a handful of times. V is TRBV28 and J is TRBJ1-5; unclear D gene. The germline CDR1 and CDR2 sequences are MDHEN and SYDVKM. This CDR3 region has 13 residues. The germline V and J ends were trimmed by 6 bases and 7 bases, with 13 bases remaining between them. In DNA form, the CDR3 reads TGTGCCAGCAGAGTCGCGGGGAGGCAGCCCCAGCATTTT. It is translated as CASRVAGRQPQHF.